This TCR beta chain appears in the sequencing data of a study of cytomegalovirus exposure and HLA in healthy donors. TCRdb keeps only in-frame clones here, not all; method: immunoSEQ multiplex PCR. This table has about 64,000 clones, 85% to 95% appearing once. Germline V gene sequence: CDR1 SEHNR, CDR2 FQNEAQ (reference sequence). The CDR3 loop spans 17 amino acids. The J segment lost 8 bases and the V segment lost 11 bases, leaving 23 bases of the junction unmatched. Regarding the study as a whole: In vitro checks showed that a few CMV-associated chains really do target CMV antigens. The study recorded 160 or so TCR beta chains that were cytomegalovirus-associated.

The donors were members of the validation cohort comprising roughly 130 subjects, separate from the roughly 640-subject first cohort. This clone has just one count. Antigen: not known. The TCR sequence derives from a woman younger than 30 in good health and CMV-seropositive. The V gene is TRBV7-9, the J gene TRBJ1-4; TRBD1 agrees at 7 bases. Sequencing was performed on PBMCs. CDR3 protein: CASQGDSATTRGEKLFF. The CDR3 DNA sequence: TGTGCCTCGCAGGGGGACAGCGCCACAACTCGGGGGGAAAAACTGTTTTTT.